This TCR beta chain was profiled in a study of Ad26.COV2.S vaccination and SARS-CoV-2 variants (dated by TCRdb to about 2021). For the wider study: Vaccine-arm donors came from COV1001, a multicentre, randomized, double-blind, placebo-controlled phase I-IIa trial of Ad26.COV2.S in healthy adults. The TCR-sequenced set comprised about 32 samples: around 20 Ad26.COV2.S vaccine recipients, 5 placebo recipients and 8 SARS-CoV-2 convalescent individuals. TCRbeta repertoire sequencing was used to assess the specificity and breadth of SARS-CoV-2-reactive T cell receptors after Ad26.COV2.S vaccination. Dosing of Ad26.COV2.S was intramuscular, at either 5x10^10 or 1x10^11 viral particles, delivered as one shot or as two shots spaced 56 days apart. Blinding of investigators to trial group allocation was maintained during experiments and outcome assessment. Trial participants were randomized into five groups of five, in which low-dose or high-dose Ad26.COV2.S was given once or twice, or placebo was given on both occasions.

Interpreted using the paper, the treatment or condition label stands for: roughly 20 received Ad26.COV2.S at low or high dose, single or two shots; about 5 received placebo; per-sample allocation not given. For vaccine and placebo recipients, repertoires were sequenced using samples collected on day 63 after the first injection. Cohort 1b enrolled about 25 adults aged 18-55 years at a single site in Boston, USA, between 29 July and 7 August 2020. Ad26.COV2.S was a replication-incompetent adenovirus type 26 vector that expressed a prefusion-stabilized SARS-CoV-2 spike protein derived from the original Wuhan strain. Study-wide findings and limitations: The study was not powered to compare responses between vaccine doses or regimens. Vaccine and placebo recipients had comparable non-spike TCR breadth, which fits with the vaccine containing only spike. The authors noted that total T cell responses may have been underestimated by the TCR breadth and depth analyses. Spike-specific TCR breadth was higher in Ad26.COV2.S recipients than in placebo recipients (P = 0.0014). After vaccination, spike-specific CD8+ and CD4+ T cell responses were reported to show substantial breadth.

The immunoSEQ Assay was used to sequence TCRbeta CDR3 regions. After extraction, genomic DNA underwent amplification by bias-controlled multiplex PCR, followed by high-throughput sequencing. Processing in the source paper ran as follows. To quantify the absolute abundance of every unique TCRbeta CDR3 region, sequences were collapsed and filtered. T cell fraction was estimated by normalizing TCRbeta template counts to usable DNA, with usable DNA measured through amplification of reference genes found in all nucleated cells. Repertoire TCRs were annotated as SARS-CoV-2-specific when V gene, CDR3 amino acid sequence and J gene were exactly matched to a known reactive TCR set. MIRA supplied the reference SARS-CoV-2 TCR set, which was filtered for enrichment in COVID-19-positive ImmuneCODE repertoires so that public or cross-reactive TCRs were removed. Using the MIRA antigens, annotated TCRs were further analysed by specific ORF or by position within an ORF. Breadth was defined as the number of annotated unique rearrangements divided by the total number of unique productive rearrangements, and depth was defined as the summed frequency of the annotated unique rearrangements. Two-sided Wilcoxon rank-sum tests were applied when comparing TCR breadth between groups. TCRdb provides this immuneACCESS table in a form limited to in-frame rearrangements. Some clones are lacking; in checked studies, under half of them reflect an unresolved V gene, and why the rest are absent is not known. V, J and clone size were drawn from that table, and D and trimming were deduced from the DNA. This sample is represented by roughly 500,000 clones; roughly nine tenths of them were singletons. The top ten constitute about 2.5% of the sample.

This clone showed up just a few times. This receptor's antigen is unknown. No per-base quality is available; no much larger clone lies one base away. The sequencing used peripheral blood, collected in a trial of Ad26.COV2.S vaccine versus placebo. This TCR was recovered from a person between 18 and 65 years old who received the Ad26.COV2.S COVID-19 vaccine or a placebo.

The CDR3 protein sequence reads: CASSLDQRPWETQYF. The DNA reads TGTGCCAGCAGCTTAGACCAGCGGCCGTGGGAGACCCAGTACTTC. The rearranged segments are TRBV11-3 and TRBJ2-5; TRBD2 is possibly the D segment (5 matching bases). V drops 0 bases and J drops 5 bases, leaving 13 bases in between. Taken from the germline V gene, the CDR1 and CDR2 loops are SGHNT and YENEEA. From cysteine to phenylalanine, the CDR3 is 15 amino acids long. Only the CDR3 portion is preserved as DNA: 45 bases, with reading frame beginning at the first base.